What follows is one TCR beta chain and its context. There are many counts of this clonotype. It lacks a known antigen. The sample holds no much larger clone one base away, and base qualities are not on file. Set within a cohort of healthcare workers in London, UK, this nested case-control study involved weekly PCR testing of nasopharyngeal swabs along with blood sampling. Healthcare workers were recruited between 23 and 31 March 2020, during the week of the UK lockdown, and were followed weekly for up to about 16 weeks. This sample was taken from a study of early T cells in non-severe SARS-CoV-2 infection (dated by TCRdb to 2020 to 2023). Regarding the research as a whole: Because TCR sequencing relied on bulk RNA taken from unsorted whole blood, pairing of alpha and beta chains was not possible. Results the study describes overall, beyond this receptor: Matching against VDJdb was skewed toward anti-spike CD8 responses, likely underestimated virus-specific expansions, and missed private and CD4 specificities.

V and J are trimmed by 6 bases and 4 bases, and the gene matches miss 6 bases of the junction. From its cysteine to its phenylalanine, the CDR3 spans 15 amino acids. The CDR3 DNA has 45 bases and is translated from base 1. CDR1 and CDR2, looked up from the germline V gene, are MNHEY and SVGAGI. Library creation used 5' RACE. Sequencing relied on a NextSeq 500. The TCR library protocol attached unique molecular identifiers to individual cDNA molecules to correct for sequencing error and PCR bias. Both TCR alpha and beta chains were sequenced, and tight co-correlation was observed between alpha and beta sequence abundances in each sample. Under the source paper's analysis protocol: Decombinator V4 was used to perform V gene, J gene and CDR3 annotation of TCR sequences. Expanded TCRs were defined as changing significantly between any two time points under a Poisson model with p below 0.0001. TCR abundances were normalised to the total number of TCRs sequenced per sample and were expressed as counts per million. TRAV1-2 paired with TRAJ12, TRAJ20 or TRAJ33 defined MAIT TCRs, while TRAV10 paired with TRAJ18 defined iNKT TCRs. VDJdb, accessed on 1 November 2021, was searched for TCRs annotated for CMV, EBV and SARS-CoV-2, and TCRs annotated for more than one antigen were excluded. In TCRdb, the public reads were trimmed at Q25 with fastp and aligned with MiXCR, with productive beta chains retained. CDR3 protein duplicates are merged, each entry listing the most common genes and DNA. The V and J calls follow TCRdb's processing rather than the paper's. A total of about 56,000 distinct CDR3 sequences appear in this sample, roughly a tenth of them only once. The ten largest clones represent 6.5% of the sample.

The sample consisted of whole blood. In this chain, TRBV6-5 is recombined with TRBJ2-2; TRBD2 aligns with 9 central bases. The receptor comes from an adult who was a healthcare worker with PCR-confirmed SARS-CoV-2 infection or an uninfected control (not recorded which). CDR3 protein: CASSPAGGTTGELFF. Here is the DNA: TGTGCCAGCAGCCCAGCGGGGGGCACCACCGGGGAGCTGTTTTTT.